These 26 T cell receptor beta chains were sequenced from one sample in a study of technical replicates of blood from a few donors (dated by TCRdb to 2017 to 2019). Libraries were prepared through the immunoSEQ multiplex PCR assay. TCRdb mirrors the immuneACCESS table, restricted to in-frame sequences. Some clones are absent from its copies; in checked studies, under half trace to an unresolved V gene, and the reason for the others is unknown. The sample table holds about 83,000 clones, of which just over 90% were seen once. In total, the top ten clones hold roughly 0.28% of the sample. The material sequenced was T cells isolated from PBMCs. The receptors here all came from a human donor in good health.

There are a few counts of this clone. The rearrangement links TRBV27 to TRBJ1-6; D is possibly TRBD1 (6 bases). Germline values: CDR1 MNHEY, CDR2 SMNVEV (reference sequence). The CDR3 is 16 residues long. V was cut by 3 bases and J by 9 bases, with 18 bases left in between. CDR3 bases: TGTGCCAGCAGTTTCAAACTCGGACAGTACGCTTCACCCCTCCACTTT. Translating gives CASSFKLGQYASPLHF.

The V call is TRBV15, the J call TRBJ2-5; D is unclear. CDR1 is LNHNV, CDR2 YYDKDF, per germline (reference sequence). With 0 bases removed from V and 5 bases from J, the gap between germline ends came to 7 bases. The CDR3 runs to 13 residues. CDR3 nucleotide sequence: TGTGCCACCAGCAGAGACAGGCGTGAGACCCAGTACTTC. Translating it yields CATSRDRRETQYF.

V and J are TRBV5-1 and TRBJ2-3, with 12 nucleotides matching TRBD2. Unmatched junction bases numbered 10, after V lost 4 bases and J lost 4 bases. Germline V CDR1 and CDR2: SGHRS, YFSETQ. The CDR3 spans 17 residues. The CDR3 here is CASSTRLAGESADTQYF. The DNA for the CDR3 is TGCGCCAGCAGCACACGACTAGCGGGGGAATCGGCAGATACGCAGTATTTT.

The chain recombines TRBV28 with TRBJ1-1, with TRBD1 matching 10 bases. The CDR3 totals 16 residues. After removal of 4 bases from V and 6 bases from J, the junction contained 11 bases not matched to a gene. Germline CDR1 is MDHEN and CDR2 is SYDVKM. For the CDR3, the DNA is TGTGCCAGCAGTTCTGATAGGCGGGACAGGGGCCCTGAAGCTTTCTTT. Translating gives CASSSDRRDRGPEAFF. The variable domain in full, completed from reference TRBV28 and TRBJ1-1, reads DVKVTQSSRYLVKRTGEKVFLECVQDMDHENMFWYRQDPGLGLRLIYFSYDVKMKEKGDIPEGYSVSREKKERFSLILESASTNQTSMYLCASSSDRRDRGPEAFFGQGTRLTVV.

The chain recombines TRBV28 with TRBJ2-7; TRBD1 aligns across 12 bases. CDR3 size: 15 residues. Germline assignment: CDR1 MDHEN and CDR2 SYDVKM. The trim removed 3 bases at V and 1 base at J, leaving 1 base unmatched. This CDR3 is CASSLGQGASYEQYF. The CDR3 coding sequence is TGTGCCAGCAGTTTGGGACAGGGGGCATCCTACGAGCAGTACTTC.

The chain uses TRBV13 and TRBJ2-7; TRBD1 agrees at 10 bases. With 5 bases clipped from V and 7 bases from J, the junction kept 8 bases outside the gene matches. There are 14 residues in the CDR3. Germline V gene data show CDR1 as PRHDT and CDR2 as FYEKMQ (reference sequence). CDR3 sequence: CASSPGQGLREQYF. In DNA form, the CDR3 reads TGTGCCAGCAGCCCGGGACAGGGGTTAAGGGAGCAGTACTTC.

The genes are TRBV5-8 and TRBJ2-3; TRBD2 matches at 10 bases. The CDR3 spans 15 residues. CDR1 and CDR2 (germline): SGHTS, YDEGEE. The V gene end was trimmed by 10 bases and the J gene end by 6 bases; junction bases not matched to a gene: 14. CDR3 nucleotide sequence: TGTGCCGATACTAGCGGGGTCTTCTCCCGGGATACGCAGTATTTT. Its protein product is CADTSGVFSRDTQYF.

J is TRBJ1-6 and V is TRBV9; D is undetermined. The CDR3 is made up of 16 amino acids. Between the trimmed V and J ends, which lost 0 bases and 0 bases, there was a span of 7 bases. Looked up from germline, CDR1 is SGDLS and CDR2 is YYNGEE. In DNA form, the CDR3 reads TGTGCCAGCAGCGTAGGAGGCAGCTCCTATAATTCACCCCTCCACTTT. Translating gives CASSVGGSSYNSPLHF. The full variable domain, its missing parts supplied by reference TRBV9 and TRBJ1-6, is DSGVTQTPKHLITATGQRVTLRCSPRSGDLSVYWYQQSLDQGLQFLIQYYNGEERAKGNILERFSAQQFPDLHSELNLSSLELGDSALYFCASSVGGSSYNSPLHFGNGTRLTVT.

The chain employs TRBV7-2 and TRBJ2-7, with TRBD1 matching over 8 bases. Germline trimming cut 7 bases from V and 4 bases from J; bases unmatched to any gene: 9. Germline CDR1 is SGHTA and CDR2 is FQGNSA. The CDR3 loop spans 14 amino acids. In nucleotides, the CDR3 is TGTGCCAGCAACCGGGACAGGAGGGAGTACGAGCAGTACTTC. Its translation: CASNRDRREYEQYF.

CDR3 DNA sequence: TGTGCCAGCAGTGGGGACAGGGGTGAAGCTTTCTTT. Protein sequence: CASSGDRGEAFF. The chain has TRBV28 and TRBJ1-1, with TRBD1 identical over 10 bases. The CDR3 totals 12 residues. Trimming took 5 bases from V and 7 from J; bases not matched to a gene: 1. CDR1 is MDHEN, CDR2 SYDVKM, per germline. Based on the CDR3 plus reference TRBV28 and TRBJ1-1, the full variable domain is DVKVTQSSRYLVKRTGEKVFLECVQDMDHENMFWYRQDPGLGLRLIYFSYDVKMKEKGDIPEGYSVSREKKERFSLILESASTNQTSMYLCASSGDRGEAFFGQGTRLTVV.

This clone is a singleton in its sample. The rearrangement uses TRBV4-1 and TRBJ1-6; 10 nucleotides line up with TRBD1. The CDR3 totals 19 residues. The ends lost 1 base at V and 3 bases at J; junction bases unmatched: 9. Per the germline V gene, CDR1 is MGHRA and CDR2 is YSYEKL. The DNA of the CDR3 is TGCGCCAGCAGCCAAGCTGGGACCGGGACAGGGGACTATAATTCACCCCTCCACTTT. This sequence encodes CASSQAGTGTGDYNSPLHF.

The chain couples TRBV2 to TRBJ2-5, with 12 bases matching TRBD2. J was trimmed by 6 bases and V by 8 bases; bases with no gene match: 7. Germline V CDR1 and CDR2: SNHLY, FYNNEI. The CDR3 runs to 14 residues. CDR3 in DNA: TGTGCCAGCCTAGCGGGAGGGTCGAGAAAGACCCAGTACTTC. It yields the protein CASLAGGSRKTQYF.

The V and J genes are TRBV19 and TRBJ2-3, with 10 bases aligning to TRBD2. After removal of 4 bases from V and 6 bases from J, the junction contained 7 bases not matched to a gene. Germline CDR1 LNHDA, CDR2 SQIVND (reference sequence). The CDR3 extends over 15 amino acids. The CDR3 region is CASSTQGTSEDTQYF. The CDR3 nucleotides read TGTGCCAGTAGTACCCAAGGGACTAGCGAGGATACGCAGTATTTT.

V and J are TRBV7-9 and TRBJ2-2; D is ambiguous. The CDR3 consists of 13 residues. The ends were cut back, 7 bases at V and 3 bases at J, with 9 bases in the middle. The germline CDR1 and CDR2 sequences are SEHNR and FQNEAQ (reference sequence). The CDR3 sequence is CASNEDYTGELFF. As DNA, the CDR3 is TGTGCCAGCAACGAAGACTACACCGGGGAGCTGTTTTTT.

The V and J genes are TRBV12-5 and TRBJ2-3; 8 nucleotides agree with TRBD1. The CDR3 covers 16 residues. The V segment lost 0 bases and the J segment 4 bases; nucleotides outside the gene matches: 6. Germline CDR1 is LGHNT and CDR2 is FRNRAP. CDR3 loop: CASGLVLGQGADTQYF. The CDR3 bases are TGTGCTAGTGGTTTGGTACTTGGACAGGGAGCAGATACGCAGTATTTT.

In its sample, this clone was seen once. The chain is built from TRBV19 and TRBJ1-1; 7 positions match TRBD1. V was clipped by 5 bases and J by 5 bases; unmatched bases: 5. CDR3 length: 13 residues. CDR1 and CDR2 (germline): LNHDA, SQIVND (reference sequence). The CDR3 here is CASSRQGWTEAFF. The DNA of the CDR3 is TGTGCCAGTAGTCGACAGGGTTGGACTGAAGCTTTCTTT.

V and J are TRBV28 and TRBJ2-7, with 9 bases lining up with TRBD1. The V and J ends lost 4 bases and 6 bases, in that order; junction bases with no gene match: 16. This CDR3 is 17 amino acids long. Per germline, CDR1 MDHEN and CDR2 SYDVKM. The CDR3 DNA sequence: TGTGCCAGCAGTTCGGGACAGGGCAATCCCCTCTCCACCGAGCAGTACTTC. The encoded protein is CASSSGQGNPLSTEQYF.

This clone was seen just once. The J gene is TRBJ1-1, the V gene TRBV27; D is uncertain. The CDR3 sequence is 15 residues long. CDR1 is MNHEY and CDR2 is SMNVEV in the germline V gene (reference sequence). Trimming removed 1 base from V and 1 base from J, with 10 bases in between. The CDR3: CASSLFSPQNTEAFF. The CDR3 nucleotides are TGTGCCAGCAGTTTATTTTCCCCCCAGAACACTGAAGCTTTCTTT.

The V gene is TRBV18, the J gene TRBJ2-7; TRBD2 is a possible D gene (5 bases). Germline loops: CDR1 KGHSH, CDR2 LQKENI. CDR3 length: 13 amino acids. Trimming removed 2 bases at V and 6 bases at J, with 11 bases between. The DNA of the CDR3 is TGTGCCAGCTCACCAACTAGAAGCGCCGAGCAGTACTTC. Translated, it gives CASSPTRSAEQYF.

This chain links TRBV29-1 with TRBJ2-7, with D uncertain. V lost 0 bases, J lost 5 bases, and 5 bases lay in between. The CDR3 has 11 amino acids. The germline CDR1 and CDR2 sequences are SQVTM and ANQGSEA. The CDR3 nucleotides are TGCAGCGTTGAAGAATTCAACGAGCAGTACTTC. This encodes CSVEEFNEQYF.

The CDR3 DNA reads TGTGCCTGGAGTGCAGAGGGGGATCAGCCCCAGCATTTT. Translating gives CAWSAEGDQPQHF. This sequence joins TRBV30 and TRBJ1-5; D perhaps matches TRBD1 (6 bases). V gave up 1 base and J gave up 5 bases, with 9 bases separating them. There are 13 residues in the CDR3. CDR1 and CDR2 (germline): GTSNPN, SVGIG (reference sequence).

The chain has TRBV29-1 and TRBJ1-1, with TRBD1 matching over 8 bases. The junction had 9 bases not matched to a gene; V was cut back by 4 bases and J by 11 bases. The CDR3 sequence is 12 residues long. CDR1 is SQVTM and CDR2 is ANQGSEA in the germline V gene. This CDR3 is CSVGGRGLEAFF. The CDR3 DNA sequence: TGCAGCGTTGGAGGCAGGGGGCTTGAGGCTTTCTTT.

As concerns this clone: This same CDR3 is encoded by further DNA sequences in the sample. The chain combines TRBV27 with TRBJ2-7; 11 bases map to TRBD1. This CDR3 spans 14 amino acids. The ends lost 6 bases at V and 4 bases at J; junction bases unmatched: 5. Germline CDR1 and CDR2: MNHEY and SMNVEV (reference sequence). CDR3 in DNA: TGTGCCAGCAGCTCCGGGACAGGGGGGTACGAGCAGTACTTC. It yields the protein CASSSGTGGYEQYF.

The chain uses TRBV28 and TRBJ2-1, with D uncertain. Trimming removed 5 bases from V and 12 bases from J, with 17 bases in between. This CDR3 is built from 13 residues. Germline assignment: CDR1 MDHEN and CDR2 SYDVKM. The CDR3 is CASSPRGSEGQFF. The CDR3 nucleotides are TGTGCCAGCAGTCCCCGAGGATCGGAAGGGCAGTTCTTC. Full variable domain (outside the CDR3, taken from reference TRBV28 and TRBJ2-1): DVKVTQSSRYLVKRTGEKVFLECVQDMDHENMFWYRQDPGLGLRLIYFSYDVKMKEKGDIPEGYSVSREKKERFSLILESASTNQTSMYLCASSPRGSEGQFFGPGTRLTVL.

The rearrangement joins TRBV28 to TRBJ2-1, with 8 nucleotides matching TRBD1. Germline V CDR1 and CDR2: MDHEN, SYDVKM. J gave up 13 bases and V 7 bases, and 18 bases lay outside the gene matches. The CDR3 is made up of 15 amino acids. The CDR3 sequence is CASTLRPSSGQAQFF. CDR3 nucleotides: TGTGCCAGCACCCTACGCCCCTCATCGGGACAGGCTCAGTTCTTC.

V gene TRBV27 combines with J gene TRBJ2-2; D possibly corresponds to TRBD1 (8 bases). Germline-derived CDR1 and CDR2 are MNHEY and SMNVEV (reference sequence). Between the trimmed V and J ends, which lost 7 bases and 4 bases, there was a span of 16 bases. The CDR3 loop spans 15 amino acids. CDR3 sequence: CASNANRGGTGELFF. The CDR3 coding sequence is TGTGCCAGCAATGCGAACAGGGGGGGCACCGGGGAGCTGTTTTTT.